Below are 17 T cell receptor beta chains sequenced from a single sample in a study of control samples from healthy donors and cancer patients. Sequencing was performed with immunoSEQ multiplex PCR; in TCRdb, only in-frame clones are kept and a portion is missing. Here the sample spans 60,000 to 100,000 clones, roughly 90% being singletons. The sample was blood. The receptor set was obtained from a man over 45 in good health.

The chain recombines TRBV30 with TRBJ1-2; D not certain. The germline V gene encodes CDR1 GTSNPN and CDR2 SVGIG (reference sequence). This CDR3 is built from 12 residues. V lost 0 bases to trimming and J lost 3 bases, with 5 bases between them. CDR3 nucleotides: TGTGCCTGGAGTGTTGGAGACTATGGCTACACCTTC. Translated: CAWSVGDYGYTF.

This rearrangement joins TRBV5-8 to TRBJ2-2; 10 nucleotides align to TRBD1. The CDR3 contains 18 residues. CDR1 and CDR2 (germline): SGHTS, YDEGEE. With 4 bases clipped from V and 0 bases from J, the junction kept 9 bases outside the gene matches. CDR3 region: CASSPGTGEPTNTGELFF. CDR3 coding DNA: TGTGCCAGCAGCCCAGGGACAGGGGAACCCACGAACACCGGGGAGCTGTTTTTT.

This clone has a single count. This rearrangement joins TRBV5-1 to TRBJ2-3; 8 bases line up with TRBD2. The CDR3 runs to 16 residues. V was clipped by 3 bases and J by 1 base; unmatched bases: 7. Germline V gene sequence: CDR1 SGHRS, CDR2 YFSETQ. CDR3 nucleotides: TGCGCCAGCAGCTGGGAACGGGGGGGAGGCACAGATACGCAGTATTTT. Protein: CASSWERGGGTDTQYF.

The chain joins TRBV7-9 to TRBJ1-6, with D possibly being TRBD1 (5 bases). Germline CDR1 and CDR2: SEHNR and FQNEAQ (reference sequence). Trimming cost V 4 bases and J 1 base, with 11 bases left between them. The length of the CDR3 is 16 residues. CDR3 region: CASSWGKGSYNSPLHF. CDR3 bases: TGTGCCAGCAGCTGGGGGAAGGGTTCCTATAATTCACCCCTCCACTTT.

This clone was seen once. V gene TRBV7-2 combines with J gene TRBJ1-2, with D possibly being TRBD1 (5 bases). The CDR3 is 13 amino acids. Germline CDR1 is SGHTA and CDR2 is FQGNSA. V lost 0 bases, J lost 7 bases, and 9 bases lay in between. CDR3 in amino acids: CASSLARASGYTF. The DNA of the CDR3 is TGTGCCAGCAGCTTAGCCAGGGCGAGTGGCTACACCTTC.

The chain has TRBV24-1 and TRBJ2-3, with 8 bases matching TRBD2. The germline V gene encodes CDR1 KGHDR and CDR2 SFDVKD. The CDR3 has 14 residues. Losses at the gene ends were 5 bases for V and 6 bases for J; bases not matched to a gene: 6. The CDR3 sequence is CATSAGGARDTQYF. CDR3 sequence (DNA): TGTGCCACCAGTGCGGGGGGGGCGAGGGATACGCAGTATTTT.

The chain employs TRBV24-1 and TRBJ2-7, with 10 bases fitting TRBD1. In germline, CDR1 is KGHDR, CDR2 SFDVKD. The CDR3 is 16 amino acids. V shed 1 base, J shed 5 bases, and the junction held 7 bases outside the gene matches. This chain's CDR3 is CATSDLDRGHRDEQYF. The DNA of the CDR3 is TGTGCCACCAGTGATTTAGACAGGGGGCATAGGGACGAGCAGTACTTC.

This clone came up once. The rearrangement uses TRBV5-1 and TRBJ1-3; D is uncertain. From germline, CDR1 is SGHRS and CDR2 YFSETQ. Trimming shortened V by 3 bases and J by 0 bases, and 7 bases separated the two germline ends. The CDR3 runs to 14 residues. The CDR3 DNA sequence: TGCGCCAGCAGCTCGGACTCCTCTGGAAACACCATATATTTT. Its translation: CASSSDSSGNTIYF.

This chain connects TRBV5-4 to TRBJ1-4; maybe TRBD1 (5 bases). The germline CDR1 and CDR2 sequences are SGHNT and YYREEE (reference sequence). With 5 bases removed from V and 6 bases from J, the gap between germline ends came to 14 bases. The CDR3 is 14 amino acids. The CDR3: CASRKGISDEKLFF. The CDR3 region has the DNA TGTGCCAGCAGGAAGGGGATCTCCGATGAAAAACTGTTTTTT. The variable domain in full, with the rest retrieved from reference TRBV5-4 and TRBJ1-4, is ETGVTQSPTHLIKTRGQQVTLRCSSQSGHNTVSWYQQALGQGPQFIFQYYREEENGRGNFPPRFSGLQFPNYSSELNVNALELDDSALYLCASRKGISDEKLFFGSGTQLSVL.

The V gene is TRBV12-5, the J gene TRBJ1-3; a weak D match, TRBD1 (6 bases). This CDR3 comprises 12 residues. The V gene's germline CDR1 is LGHNT and CDR2 FRNRAP. Between the trimmed V and J ends, which lost 3 bases and 11 bases, there was a span of 11 bases. The CDR3 spells CASGFATGPIYF. DNA for the CDR3: TGTGCTAGTGGTTTCGCGACAGGCCCCATATATTTT.

This clone was detected once. The chain employs TRBV10-2 and TRBJ2-1, with 10 bases identical to TRBD2. The germline V gene has CDR1 WSHSY and CDR2 SAAADI. The CDR3 sequence is 15 residues long. V lost 3 bases, J lost 6 bases, and 5 bases stayed unmatched. CDR3 region: CASSEPSGGFNEQFF. The CDR3, as DNA: TGCGCCAGCAGTGAACCTAGCGGGGGTTTCAATGAGCAGTTCTTC.

The chain carries TRBV18 and TRBJ2-7; a weak D match, TRBD2 (5 bases). Germline V gene sequence: CDR1 KGHSH, CDR2 LQKENI. This CDR3 region has 13 residues. V was pared by 6 bases and J by 6 bases, with 15 bases between. CDR3 residues: CASSPGNKAEQYF. The CDR3 nucleotides are TGTGCCAGCTCGCCCGGGAACAAGGCCGAGCAGTACTTC.

The chain joins TRBV7-9 to TRBJ2-2; 7 bases line up with TRBD1. The J segment lost 6 bases and the V segment lost 5 bases, leaving 3 bases of the junction unmatched. CDR1 SEHNR and CDR2 FQNEAQ come from the germline V gene (reference sequence). The CDR3 runs to 13 residues. CDR3 in amino acids: CASSSQGAGELFF. CDR3 sequence (DNA): TGTGCCAGCAGCAGTCAGGGGGCCGGGGAGCTGTTTTTT.

V and J are TRBV10-3 and TRBJ2-1, with 8 nucleotides matching TRBD1. The CDR3 is 15 amino acids. The V gene's germline CDR1 is ENHRY and CDR2 SYGVKD. J lost 0 bases, V lost 6 bases, and 4 bases had no gene match. As DNA, the CDR3 is TGTGCCATCAGCGGCACAGGGGGCTCCTACAATGAGCAGTTCTTC. Residues: CAISGTGGSYNEQFF.

The V gene is TRBV5-6, the J gene TRBJ2-7, with D perhaps TRBD2 (5 bases). Between the trimmed V and J ends, which lost 2 bases and 2 bases, there was a span of 5 bases. The CDR3 sequence is 12 residues long. Germline V lookup: CDR1 SGHDT, CDR2 YYEEEE. The CDR3 is CASSFGAYEQYF. The CDR3 nucleotides are TGTGCCAGCAGCTTCGGGGCCTACGAGCAGTACTTC.

The chain recombines TRBV9 with TRBJ2-5; the D call may be TRBD1 or TRBD2 (6 bases each). Germline-derived CDR1 and CDR2 are SGDLS and YYNGEE. Trimming stripped 0 bases from V and 5 bases from J, with 11 bases between. The length of the CDR3 is 14 residues. DNA for the CDR3: TGTGCCAGCAGCGTAGGGGGGGCGCGGGAGACCCAGTACTTC. Encoded protein: CASSVGGARETQYF.

This chain links TRBV7-9 with TRBJ1-1, with D perhaps matching TRBD1 (5 bases). This CDR3 spans 15 amino acids. V lost 5 bases and J 3 bases, leaving 16 bases between the germline ends. From germline, CDR1 is SEHNR and CDR2 FQNEAQ (reference sequence). CDR3 sequence reads: CASSPSGGVHTEAFF. The CDR3 DNA reads as TGTGCCAGCAGCCCCTCGGGGGGGGTCCACACTGAAGCTTTCTTT.